The next 10 T cell receptor beta chains were all read from a single sample in a study of glioma-infiltrating T cells after dendritic cell vaccination. Profiled with immunoSEQ multiplex PCR; TCRdb holds only in-frame clones, not every one. The table has about 49,000 clones, over 75% seen once. Sequenced material: blood, taken before dendritic cell vaccination. These receptors all stem from a human donor with glioblastoma.

J is TRBJ2-5 and V is TRBV27, with a possible D match to TRBD1 (6 bases). This CDR3 has 15 amino acids. Between the trimmed V and J ends, which lost 6 bases and 5 bases, there was a span of 19 bases. Looked up from germline, CDR1 is MNHEY and CDR2 is SMNVEV (reference sequence). In DNA, the CDR3 is TGTGCCAGCAGCCCCTCCACAGGGAGTAGGGAGACCCAGTACTTC. This sequence encodes CASSPSTGSRETQYF.

In this sample, this clone turned up a few times. The CDR3: CAISVYREPNEKLFF. As DNA, the CDR3 is TGTGCCATCAGTGTTTACAGGGAACCAAATGAAAAACTGTTTTTT. V is TRBV10-3 and J is TRBJ1-4; perhaps TRBD1 as D (6 bases). Germline values: CDR1 ENHRY, CDR2 SYGVKD. This CDR3 contains 15 residues. V lost 4 bases and J 5 bases, leaving 14 bases between the germline ends.

This chain uses TRBV25-1 with TRBJ1-1, with 8 bases that match TRBD1. Germline V gene sequence: CDR1 MGHDK, CDR2 SYGVNS. This CDR3 has 15 residues. Germline trimming cut 8 bases from V and 2 bases from J; bases unmatched to any gene: 10. CDR3 nucleotides: TGTGCCAGCGCTCCCGGGACAGGCGTAAACACTGAAGCTTTCTTT. It is translated as CASAPGTGVNTEAFF.

The gene calls are TRBV10-2 and TRBJ1-1, with a weak D call TRBD1 (5 bases). The CDR3 length is 17 residues. Germline V gene sequence: CDR1 WSHSY, CDR2 SAAADI. Trimming stripped 0 bases from V and 3 bases from J, with 17 bases between. CDR3 loop: CASSESMRRGSHTEAFF. Written as DNA, the CDR3 is TGCGCCAGCAGTGAGTCGATGCGTCGGGGGTCCCACACTGAAGCTTTCTTT.

The chain couples TRBV5-1 to TRBJ1-2; TRBD1 agrees at 9 bases. V gave up 4 bases and J gave up 5 bases; unmatched junction bases: 6. The CDR3 sequence is 14 residues long. Germline V gives CDR1 SGHRS, CDR2 YFSETQ. The CDR3 loop reads CASSARGQGYGYTF. CDR3 DNA: TGCGCCAGCAGCGCTCGGGGACAGGGATATGGCTACACCTTC.

CDR3 nucleotides: TGCGCCAGCAGTGGACTCGGTAGGAGTGAAGCTTTCTTT. It is translated as CASSGLGRSEAFF. The chain joins TRBV10-1 to TRBJ1-1; D remains ambiguous. Between the trimmed V and J ends, which lost 4 bases and 7 bases, there was a span of 13 bases. This CDR3 contains 13 residues. From germline, CDR1 is WNHNN and CDR2 SYGVQD (reference sequence).

The chain recombines TRBV30 with TRBJ1-2, with TRBD1 as a possible D gene (5 bases). CDR1 and CDR2 from the germline V gene are GTSNPN and SVGIG (reference sequence). Trimming pared 0 bases from V and 0 bases from J, leaving 17 bases between. This CDR3 is 17 amino acids long. The CDR3 coding sequence is TGTGCCTGGAGTGTATCCAGTCGGGGGGGAACTAACTATGGCTACACCTTC. Its translation: CAWSVSSRGGTNYGYTF.

V gene TRBV11-2 combines with J gene TRBJ2-5, with TRBD1 identical over 9 bases. CDR3 length: 16 residues. V lost 5 bases and J lost 2; bases outside the gene matches: 9. The germline CDR1 and CDR2 sequences are SGHAT and FQNNGV. The CDR3 DNA reads TGTGCCAGCAGCGACTCCGGGACAGGGCGGCAAGAGACCCAGTACTTC. As protein: CASSDSGTGRQETQYF.

V is TRBV4-2 and J is TRBJ2-5; the match to TRBD2 covers 12 bases. V was pared by 4 bases and J by 2 bases, with 5 bases of the junction left unmatched. The CDR3 sequence is 16 residues long. Germline V lookup: CDR1 LGHNA, CDR2 YNFKEQ. DNA of the CDR3: TGTGCCAGCAGCCCAGGACTAGCGGGAACACAAGAGACCCAGTACTTC. This translates into CASSPGLAGTQETQYF.

The V and J genes are TRBV7-8 and TRBJ1-2, with 7 bases that match TRBD1. The CDR3 contains 16 residues. Germline trimming cut 4 bases from V and 6 bases from J; bases unmatched to any gene: 14. Germline lookup yields CDR1 SGHVS and CDR2 FQNEAQ. CDR3 amino acids: CASSSGQTLVMDGYTF. Written as DNA, the CDR3 is TGTGCCAGCAGCTCGGGACAGACTCTAGTTATGGATGGCTACACCTTC.